These T cell receptor beta chains were read from a single sample in a study of blood T cell repertoires in COVID-19. Libraries were prepared by immunoSEQ multiplex PCR; TCRdb keeps only in-frame clonotypes and omits some of them. Found here are 100,000 or so clones, about 81% of them singletons; the top ten hold 17%. The sequenced material came from peripheral blood. The receptors stem from an older woman with acute or convalescent COVID-19. Each CDR3 is given with its conserved first and last residue. The D gene is left open where the match is weak. Clone size appears in some rows only: once, few, many, or a class for an expanded clone.

d_gene	abundance	v_gene	j_gene	CDR3aa	CDR3nt
-	-	TRBV7-7	TRBJ2-5	CASSLIYGRGQETQYF	TGTGCTAGCAGCTTAATTTATGGGAGAGGACAAGAGACCCAGTACTTC
-	-	TRBV2	TRBJ2-5	CASSVNGQETQYF	TGTGCCAGCAGTGTTAACGGTCAAGAGACCCAGTACTTC
-	medium-sized	TRBV2	TRBJ1-5	CASSGGNSNQPQHF	TGTGCCAGCAGTGGAGGAAATAGCAATCAGCCCCAGCATTTT
TRBD1	-	TRBV5-1	TRBJ1-6	CASSPGQADNSPLHF	TGCGCCAGCAGCCCCGGACAGGCGGATAATTCACCCCTCCACTTT
-	-	TRBV7-2	TRBJ1-5	CASSLGQTSNQPQHF	TGTGCCAGCAGCTTAGGACAGACCAGCAATCAGCCCCAGCATTTT
TRBD1	-	TRBV7-2	TRBJ2-5	CASSGWTGRVETQYF	TGTGCCAGCAGCGGTTGGACAGGGCGCGTGGAGACCCAGTACTTC
-	few	TRBV20-1	TRBJ1-5	CSASQGVNQPQHF	TGCAGTGCTAGTCAGGGCGTCAATCAGCCCCAGCATTTT
-	-	TRBV3-1/TRBV3-2	TRBJ2-5	CASSHLRVGKEETQYF	TGTGCCAGCAGCCACCTGAGGGTAGGAAAGGAAGAGACCCAGTACTTC
TRBD2	-	TRBV5-5	TRBJ2-3	CASSLLVAGTDTQYF	TGTGCCAGCAGCTTGCTGGTAGCGGGGACAGATACGCAGTATTTT
TRBD1	-	TRBV7-9	TRBJ2-2	CASSDRDRGRGTGELFF	TGTGCCAGCAGCGACCGGGACAGGGGGCGCGGCACCGGGGAGCTGTTTTTT
TRBD1	once	TRBV6-4	TRBJ1-2	CASSATGGSSYGYTF	TGTGCCAGCAGTGCGACAGGGGGAAGTTCCTATGGCTACACCTTC
-	-	TRBV7-9	TRBJ1-2	CASSSKQGYGYTF	TGTGCCAGCAGCTCCAAACAGGGCTATGGCTACACCTTC
TRBD1	-	TRBV5-5	TRBJ1-6	CASSLEGQGYSPLHF	TGTGCCAGCAGCTTGGAGGGACAGGGGTATTCACCCCTCCACTTT
-	once	TRBV5-6	TRBJ2-7	CASSQDSSYEQYF	TGTGCCAGCAGCCAGGACAGCTCCTACGAGCAGTACTTC
-	-	TRBV9	TRBJ1-2	CASSVEQGNYGYTF	TGTGCCAGCAGCGTAGAACAGGGCAACTATGGCTACACCTTC
-	-	TRBV4-2	TRBJ2-7	CASSQVGRSSYEQYF	TGTGCCAGCAGCCAAGTTGGCCGGAGCTCCTACGAGCAGTACTTC
-	-	TRBV19	TRBJ1-5	CASGGDPGSNQPQHF	TGTGCCAGTGGAGGAGATCCCGGGAGCAATCAGCCCCAGCATTTT
-	-	TRBV9	TRBJ1-1	CASSVAGKTEAFF	TGCGCCAGCAGCGTCGCAGGCAAAACTGAAGCTTTCTTT
TRBD1	once	TRBV28	TRBJ1-2	CASSRGQDYGYTF	TGTGCCAGCAGTAGAGGACAGGACTATGGCTACACCTTC
-	-	TRBV10-3	TRBJ1-6	CAISESIQGDNSPLHF	TGTGCCATCAGTGAGTCGATACAGGGTGATAATTCACCCCTCCACTTT
-	-	TRBV19	TRBJ2-3	CASRQFRGEDTQYF	TGTGCCAGTAGACAGTTCAGGGGAGAAGATACGCAGTATTTT
-	-	TRBV9	TRBJ1-2	CASSGGGDIHGYTF	TGTGCCAGCAGCGGAGGGGGAGATATACACGGCTACACCTTC
TRBD2	-	TRBV7-2	TRBJ2-1	CASSLPGGHEQFF	TGTGCCAGCAGCTTACCGGGGGGACATGAGCAGTTCTTC
-	-	TRBV11-2	TRBJ1-6	CASSLEPGVNSPLHF	TGTGCCAGCAGCTTAGAGCCAGGGGTTAATTCACCCCTCCACTTT
-	once	TRBV2	TRBJ1-6	CASSEGRYNSPLHF	TGTGCCAGCAGTGAAGGTCGGTATAATTCACCCCTCCACTTT
TRBD1	-	TRBV29-1	TRBJ1-2	CSVTLRQGVDGYTF	TGCAGCGTCACCCTGCGACAGGGTGTCGATGGCTACACCTTC
-	-	TRBV5-1	TRBJ2-2	CASSLDRSNGELFF	TGCGCCAGCAGCCTGGACAGAAGTAACGGGGAGCTGTTTTTT
TRBD1	-	TRBV19	TRBJ1-4	CASRSRGRSDEKLFF	TGTGCCAGTAGATCAAGGGGGCGGTCTGATGAAAAACTGTTTTTT
-	-	TRBV19	TRBJ2-7	CASRLAGGTEQYF	TGTGCCAGCCGCTTAGCCGGAGGGACCGAGCAGTACTTC
-	few	TRBV7-9	TRBJ1-6	CASSEGASNSPLHF	TGTGCCAGCAGCGAAGGGGCTAGTAATTCACCCCTCCACTTT
-	-	TRBV6-9	TRBJ1-5	CASSFLYSNQPQHF	TGTGCCAGCAGTTTCCTTTATAGCAATCAGCCCCAGCATTTT
-	-	TRBV7-9	TRBJ1-6	CASSLRGGGNSPLHF	TGTGCCAGCAGTTTAAGGGGCGGGGGTAATTCACCCCTCCACTTT
TRBD2	-	TRBV5-1	TRBJ2-7	CASSLDTSGDYEQYF	TGCGCCAGCAGCTTGGATACTAGCGGGGACTACGAGCAGTACTTC
-	-	TRBV28	TRBJ1-1	CASSLFWQGGNTEAFF	TGTGCCAGCAGTTTATTTTGGCAGGGAGGGAACACTGAAGCTTTCTTT
-	-	TRBV27	TRBJ1-6	CASSFVAGGVRALHF	TGTGCCAGCAGTTTTGTTGCGGGCGGGGTAAGGGCCCTCCACTTT
TRBD1	once	TRBV25-1	TRBJ2-3	CASSDRGPDTQYF	TGTGCCAGCAGTGATAGGGGGCCGGATACGCAGTATTTT
-	once	TRBV19	TRBJ2-3	CASRARLLTDTQYF	TGTGCCAGTAGAGCCCGACTCCTCACAGATACGCAGTATTTT
-	once	TRBV11-2	TRBJ1-2	CASSPFGGINYGYTF	TGTGCCAGCAGCCCTTTCGGGGGGATTAACTATGGCTACACCTTC
TRBD2	few	TRBV28	TRBJ2-1	CASSFLVGVFRRDYRDEQFF	TGTGCCAGCAGTTTCTTGGTTGGGGTTTTCCGCCGGGACTATCGCGATGAGCAGTTCTTC
TRBD1	-	TRBV5-4	TRBJ2-7	CASRDRGLPYEQYF	TGTGCCAGCAGGGACAGGGGGCTACCCTACGAGCAGTACTTC
-	once	TRBV7-2	TRBJ1-5	CASSFNNQPQHF	TGTGCCAGCAGCTTTAACAATCAGCCCCAGCATTTT
TRBD2	-	TRBV27	TRBJ2-3	CASSLGTSGRDENTQYF	TGTGCCAGCAGTTTAGGGACTAGCGGGCGAGACGAAAATACGCAGTATTTT
TRBD1	-	TRBV9	TRBJ1-2	CASSVAGGQGYGYTF	TGTGCCAGCAGCGTAGCCGGGGGACAGGGTTATGGCTACACCTTC
-	-	TRBV6-5	TRBJ1-3	CASSRRTAVGNTIYF	TGTGCCAGCAGTCGACGGACAGCAGTTGGAAACACCATATATTTT
-	-	TRBV11-2	TRBJ1-2	CASRMGHGYTF	TGTGCCAGCCGGATGGGGCATGGCTACACCTTC
-	-	TRBV10-1	TRBJ2-1	CATHSLKFF	TGCGCCACCCACTCACTAAAGTTCTTC
TRBD2	-	TRBV20-1	TRBJ2-1	CSASPASGGKNEQFF	TGCAGTGCTAGTCCAGCTAGCGGGGGTAAGAATGAGCAGTTCTTC
TRBD1	-	TRBV7-9	TRBJ1-3	CASSQGQYSGNTIYF	TGTGCCAGCAGCCAGGGACAGTACTCTGGAAACACCATATATTTT
-	-	TRBV19	TRBJ1-5	CASSMGWEDQPQHF	TGTGCCAGTAGTATGGGGTGGGAGGATCAGCCCCAGCATTTT
TRBD1	-	TRBV14	TRBJ1-1	CASSPGTGNTEAFF	TGTGCCAGCAGCCCCGGGACAGGGAACACTGAAGCTTTCTTT
-	-	TRBV5-1	TRBJ2-7	CASSPGGAGLEQYF	TGCGCCAGCAGCCCGGGGGGCGCGGGGCTCGAGCAGTACTTC
-	-	TRBV5-1	TRBJ1-5	CASSRGPHPNQPQHF	TGCGCCAGCAGCCGGGGTCCACATCCCAATCAGCCCCAGCATTTT
-	-	TRBV2	TRBJ2-5	CASAGSRETQYF	TGTGCCAGCGCGGGCAGCCGCGAGACCCAGTACTTC